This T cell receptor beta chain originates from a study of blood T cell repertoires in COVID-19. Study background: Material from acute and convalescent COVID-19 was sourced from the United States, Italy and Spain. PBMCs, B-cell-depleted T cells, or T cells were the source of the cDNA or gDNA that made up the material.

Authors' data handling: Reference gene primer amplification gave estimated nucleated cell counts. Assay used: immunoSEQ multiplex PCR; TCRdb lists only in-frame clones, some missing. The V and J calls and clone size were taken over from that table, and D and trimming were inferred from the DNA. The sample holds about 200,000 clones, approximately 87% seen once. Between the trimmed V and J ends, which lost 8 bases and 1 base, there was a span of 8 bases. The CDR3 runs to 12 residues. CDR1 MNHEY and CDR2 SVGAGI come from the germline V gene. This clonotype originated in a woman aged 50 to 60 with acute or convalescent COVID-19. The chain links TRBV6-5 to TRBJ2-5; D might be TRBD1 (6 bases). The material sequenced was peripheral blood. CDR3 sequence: CASGTPQETQYF. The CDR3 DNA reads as TGTGCCAGCGGGACACCCCAAGAGACCCAGTACTTC.